The rows below give T cell receptor beta chains drawn from one sample of a study of blood T cell repertoires in COVID-19. This table comes from immunoSEQ multiplex PCR, and its TCRdb copy is limited to in-frame clones, with some not included. This table holds 25,000 to 30,000 clones, around 92% found once. The sample was peripheral blood. These receptors were collected from a woman in her 70s with COVID-19, enrolled during active disease. The CDR3 runs from the conserved cysteine through the conserved F or W. The D gene is left open where the match is weak. Clone sizes are given selectively: once, few, many, or a class where the clone is expanded.

clone_size j_call d_call v_call cdr3_aa cdr3_nt
- TRBJ1-3 TRBD1 TRBV3-1/TRBV3-2 CASSQGQGLNTIYF TGTGCCAGCAGCCAAGGACAGGGATTAAACACCATATATTTT
- TRBJ1-6 - TRBV28 CASSAAGSYNSPLHF TGTGCCAGCTCCGCCGCCGGCTCCTATAATTCACCCCTCCACTTT
- TRBJ1-1 - TRBV7-2 CASRHGTGGYTEAFF TGTGCCAGCAGACATGGGACGGGGGGTTACACTGAAGCTTTCTTT
- TRBJ2-7 TRBD2 TRBV5-1 CASTGTSVPYEQYF TGCGCCAGTACAGGGACTAGCGTTCCCTACGAGCAGTACTTC
- TRBJ1-1 - TRBV18 CASSPDSVRPAFF TGTGCCAGCTCACCCGACAGCGTAAGGCCGGCTTTCTTT
- TRBJ2-1 TRBD2 TRBV29-1 CSVEDQREGYNEQFF TGCAGCGTTGAAGACCAGCGGGAGGGATACAATGAGCAGTTCTTC
- TRBJ2-3 TRBD2 TRBV19 CASSIPAGDTDTQYF TGTGCCAGTAGTATTCCGGCGGGAGATACAGATACGCAGTATTTT
- TRBJ2-5 TRBD1 TRBV3-1/TRBV3-2 CASSQARTGGRETQYF TGTGCCAGCAGCCAAGCTAGGACAGGGGGCCGAGAGACCCAGTACTTC
- TRBJ2-3 - TRBV11-3 CASSLGGPGTDTQYF TGTGCCAGCAGCTTAGGGGGCCCGGGCACAGATACGCAGTATTTT
- TRBJ1-1 TRBD1 TRBV5-1 CASSSGQGGPMNTEAFF TGCGCCAGCAGCTCGGGACAGGGGGGTCCCATGAACACTGAAGCTTTCTTT
- TRBJ1-2 - TRBV6-5 CASRATTNYGYTF TGTGCCAGCAGGGCGACAACTAACTATGGCTACACCTTC
- TRBJ2-1 - TRBV6-5 CASEGEGYNEQFF TGTGCCAGCGAGGGGGAGGGCTACAATGAGCAGTTCTTC
- TRBJ1-2 - TRBV28 CASSVKDTLYTF TGTGCCAGCAGTGTGAAGGACACACTATACACCTTC
once TRBJ2-7 TRBD1 TRBV19 CASSRDSTLYEQYF TGTGCCAGCAGCCGGGACAGTACTCTCTACGAGCAGTACTTC
- TRBJ2-2 - TRBV14 CASSWTANTGELFF TGTGCCAGCAGCTGGACAGCGAACACCGGGGAGCTGTTTTTT
- TRBJ1-4 - TRBV5-4 CASSQGLPASNEKLFF TGTGCCAGCAGCCAAGGACTCCCGGCCTCTAATGAAAAACTGTTTTTT
- TRBJ2-2 TRBD2 TRBV29-1 CSVVTSGSVGELFF TGCAGCGTTGTGACTAGCGGGAGTGTCGGGGAGCTGTTTTTT
- TRBJ2-7 TRBD1 TRBV25-1 CASRDRDHYEQYF TGTGCCAGCAGGGACAGGGATCACTACGAGCAGTACTTC
- TRBJ1-5 TRBD1 TRBV18 CASSPTTAGQGGPQHF TGTGCCAGCTCACCTACCACCGCGGGACAGGGTGGGCCCCAGCATTTT
- TRBJ2-1 TRBD2 TRBV6-2/TRBV6-3 CASSQTSGTYNEQFF TGTGCCAGCAGTCAGACTAGCGGGACCTACAATGAGCAGTTCTTC
- TRBJ2-5 TRBD2 TRBV30 CAWRGGLGGQYF TGTGCCTGGAGGGGGGGGTTAGGAGGGCAGTACTTC
- TRBJ2-2 - TRBV21-1 CASSYPGTGELFF TGTGCCAGCAGCTATCCAGGGACCGGGGAGCTGTTTTTT
- TRBJ2-1 - TRBV7-8 CASSLAGSYNEQFF TGTGCCAGCAGCTTGGCGGGATCCTACAATGAGCAGTTCTTC
- TRBJ1-1 - TRBV6-5 CASILVATEAFF TGTGCCAGCATCCTAGTTGCCACTGAAGCTTTCTTT
- TRBJ2-5 TRBD2 TRBV7-3 CASSSGRAPRETQYF TGTGCCAGCAGCTCCGGGAGGGCCCCCAGAGAGACCCAGTACTTC
few TRBJ1-4 - TRBV10-3 CAISESGEGEKLFF TGTGCCATCAGTGAGTCGGGGGAGGGAGAAAAACTGTTTTTT
- TRBJ1-4 - TRBV28 CASSRTPGESEKLFF TGTGCCAGCAGCCGGACTCCGGGGGAAAGTGAAAAACTGTTTTTT
- TRBJ1-2 - TRBV4-1 CASSQDRSGGGYTF TGCGCCAGCAGCCAAGATCGAAGTGGCGGAGGCTACACCTTC
- TRBJ1-2 - TRBV7-9 CASSPGQGNYGYTF TGTGCCAGCAGCCCAGGACAAGGCAACTATGGCTACACCTTC
- TRBJ2-3 TRBD2 TRBV18 CASSPLAGSTDTQYF TGTGCCAGCTCACCCCTAGCGGGAAGCACAGATACGCAGTATTTT
- TRBJ1-1 TRBD1 TRBV18 CASSQFRDRGWAFF TGTGCCAGCTCACAATTCCGGGACAGGGGGTGGGCTTTCTTT
- TRBJ2-5 - TRBV10-3 CAISESLAESQETQYF TGTGCCATCAGTGAGTCCTTAGCGGAAAGCCAAGAGACCCAGTACTTC
- TRBJ1-6 TRBD1 TRBV28 CASSRLDRDNSPLHF TGTGCCAGCAGTCGCCTGGACAGGGATAATTCACCCCTCCACTTT
- TRBJ2-2 - TRBV9 CASAREVYGGELFF TGTGCCAGTGCCAGGGAGGTTTATGGCGGGGAGCTGTTTTTT
once TRBJ2-2 - TRBV6-2/TRBV6-3 CASSYWASSTGELFF TGTGCCAGCAGTTACTGGGCTAGCTCAACCGGGGAGCTGTTTTTT
- TRBJ2-3 - TRBV12-2 CASRPAAGADTQYF TGTGCAAGTCGCCCTGCCGCGGGGGCCGATACGCAGTATTTT
- TRBJ2-2 TRBD2 TRBV7-2 CASSSPMAGDTGELFF TGTGCCAGCAGCTCCCCTATGGCGGGAGACACCGGGGAGCTGTTTTTT
once TRBJ2-6 - TRBV19 CASQRVSGANVLTF TGTGCCAGCCAGCGGGTCTCTGGGGCCAACGTCCTGACTTTC
once TRBJ2-1 TRBD1 TRBV24-1 CATGQGIWEQFF TGTGCCACGGGACAGGGTATCTGGGAGCAGTTCTTC
- TRBJ2-2 - TRBV4-3 CASSRGGTGELFF TGCGCCAGCAGCCGGGGAGGAACCGGGGAGCTGTTTTTT